This entry describes one TCR beta chain. Its antigen is as yet unknown. The authors prepared the TCRbeta library with unique molecular identifiers. In TCRdb, the PCR reads were re-called with MiXCR into one record per CDR3 protein. This table holds hundreds of thousands of distinct CDR3 sequences, roughly a quarter found once. This record belongs to a study of T-cell reconstitution after alpha-beta-depleted transplantation in children. Study-wide results and limits: Where alpha-beta T cells came from about two months after transplant was reportedly several hundred expanded graft clones.

This CDR3 is built from 12 residues. CDR1 is SQVTM, CDR2 ANQGSEA, per germline. With 6 bases clipped from V and 5 bases from J, the junction kept 7 bases outside the gene matches. The clonotype comes from a girl aged 2 to 10 with Fanconi anemia, due to receive a stem cell transplant. The sample in question was PBMCs, obtained before TCRalphabeta/CD19-depleted stem cell transplant. The chain couples TRBV29-1 to TRBJ2-7, with 7 bases aligning to TRBD2. The CDR3 sequence is CSVSTSINEQYF. In nucleotides, the CDR3 is TGCAGCGTCTCGACTAGCATAAACGAGCAGTACTTC.